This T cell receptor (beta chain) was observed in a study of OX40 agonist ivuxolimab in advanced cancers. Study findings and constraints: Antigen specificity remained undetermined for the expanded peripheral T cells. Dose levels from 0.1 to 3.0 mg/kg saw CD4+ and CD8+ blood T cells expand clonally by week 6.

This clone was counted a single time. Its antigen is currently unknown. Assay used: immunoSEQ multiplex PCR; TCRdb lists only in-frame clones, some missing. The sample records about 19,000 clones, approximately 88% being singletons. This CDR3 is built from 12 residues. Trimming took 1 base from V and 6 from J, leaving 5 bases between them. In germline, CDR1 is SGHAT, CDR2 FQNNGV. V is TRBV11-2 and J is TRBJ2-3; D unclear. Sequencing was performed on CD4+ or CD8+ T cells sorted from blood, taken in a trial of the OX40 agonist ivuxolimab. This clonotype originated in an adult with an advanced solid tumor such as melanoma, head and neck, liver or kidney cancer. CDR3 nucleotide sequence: TGTGCCAGCAGCTTAGGTCCCGATACGCAGTATTTT. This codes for CASSLGPDTQYF.